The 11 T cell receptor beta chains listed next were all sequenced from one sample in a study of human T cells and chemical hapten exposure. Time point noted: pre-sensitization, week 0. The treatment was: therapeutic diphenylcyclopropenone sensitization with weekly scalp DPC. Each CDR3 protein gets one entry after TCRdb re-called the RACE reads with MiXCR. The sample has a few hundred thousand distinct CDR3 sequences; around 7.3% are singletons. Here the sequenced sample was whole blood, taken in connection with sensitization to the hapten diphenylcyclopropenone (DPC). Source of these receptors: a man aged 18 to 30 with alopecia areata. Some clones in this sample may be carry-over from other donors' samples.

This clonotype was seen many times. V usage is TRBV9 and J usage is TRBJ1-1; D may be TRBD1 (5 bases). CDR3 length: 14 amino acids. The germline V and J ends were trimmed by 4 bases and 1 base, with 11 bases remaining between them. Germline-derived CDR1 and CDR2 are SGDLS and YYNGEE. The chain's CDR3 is CASSNRDGNTEAFF. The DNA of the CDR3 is TGTGCCAGCAGCAACCGGGACGGGAACACTGAAGCTTTCTTT.

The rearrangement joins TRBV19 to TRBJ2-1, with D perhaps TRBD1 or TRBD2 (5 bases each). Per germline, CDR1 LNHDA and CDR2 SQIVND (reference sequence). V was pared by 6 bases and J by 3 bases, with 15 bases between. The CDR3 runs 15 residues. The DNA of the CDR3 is TGTGCCAGTAGACAGGCGGCAGGGAGCTACAATGAGCAGTTCTTC. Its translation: CASRQAAGSYNEQFF.

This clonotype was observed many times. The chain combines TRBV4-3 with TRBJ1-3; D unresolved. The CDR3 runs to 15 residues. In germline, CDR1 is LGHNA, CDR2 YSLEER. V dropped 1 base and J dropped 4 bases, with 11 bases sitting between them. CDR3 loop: CASSQGGGYGNTIYF. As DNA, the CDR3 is TGCGCCAGCAGCCAAGGAGGAGGGTACGGAAACACCATATATTTT.

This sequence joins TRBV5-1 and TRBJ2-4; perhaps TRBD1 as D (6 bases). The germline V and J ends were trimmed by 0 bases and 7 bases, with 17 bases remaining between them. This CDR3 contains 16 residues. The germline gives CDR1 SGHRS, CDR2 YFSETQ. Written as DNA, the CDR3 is TGCGCCAGCAGCTTGGCGGCAGGCCTAAGGGGGAACATTCAGTACTTC. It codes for CASSLAAGLRGNIQYF.

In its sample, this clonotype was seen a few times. CDR3 protein: CASSPDRGRSDTQYF. CDR3 sequence (DNA): TGCGCCAGCAGCCCGGACAGGGGGCGGTCAGATACGCAGTATTTT. This sequence joins TRBV5-1 and TRBJ2-3; 11 nucleotides line up with TRBD1. Germline V gene lookup returns CDR1 SGHRS and CDR2 YFSETQ. The CDR3 is 15 residues long. V trimming: 4 bases; J trimming: 4 bases; junction bases outside the gene matches: 5.

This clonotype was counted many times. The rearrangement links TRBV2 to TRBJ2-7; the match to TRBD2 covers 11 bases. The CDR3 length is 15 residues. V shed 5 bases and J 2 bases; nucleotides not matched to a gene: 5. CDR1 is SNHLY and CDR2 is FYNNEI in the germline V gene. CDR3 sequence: CASSTTSGGTYEQYV. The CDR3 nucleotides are TGTGCCAGCAGTACCACTAGCGGGGGAACCTACGAGCAGTACGTC.

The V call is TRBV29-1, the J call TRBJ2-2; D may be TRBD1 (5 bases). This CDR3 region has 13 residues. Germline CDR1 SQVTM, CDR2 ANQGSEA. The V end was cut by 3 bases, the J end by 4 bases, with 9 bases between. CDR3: CSVEGRTTGELFF. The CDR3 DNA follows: TGCAGCGTTGAGGGGCGGACCACCGGGGAGCTGTTTTTT.

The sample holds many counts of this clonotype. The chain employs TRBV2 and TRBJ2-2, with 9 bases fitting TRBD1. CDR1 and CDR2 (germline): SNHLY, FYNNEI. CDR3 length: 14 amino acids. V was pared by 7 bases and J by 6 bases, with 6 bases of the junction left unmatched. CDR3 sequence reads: CASTRTGDPGELFF. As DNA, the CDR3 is TGTGCCAGCACCAGGACAGGGGACCCCGGGGAGCTGTTTTTT.

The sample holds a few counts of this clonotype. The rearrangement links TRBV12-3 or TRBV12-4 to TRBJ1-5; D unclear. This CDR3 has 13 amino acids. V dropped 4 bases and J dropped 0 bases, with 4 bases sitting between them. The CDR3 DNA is TGTGCCAGCAGTTGGAGTAGCAATCAGCCCCAGCATTTT. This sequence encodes CASSWSSNQPQHF.

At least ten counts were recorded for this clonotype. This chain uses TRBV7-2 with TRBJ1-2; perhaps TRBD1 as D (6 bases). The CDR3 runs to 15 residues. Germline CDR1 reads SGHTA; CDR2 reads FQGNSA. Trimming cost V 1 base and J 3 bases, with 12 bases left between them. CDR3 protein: CASSLGQVGHYGYTF. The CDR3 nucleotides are TGTGCCAGCAGCTTAGGACAGGTCGGCCACTATGGCTACACCTTC.

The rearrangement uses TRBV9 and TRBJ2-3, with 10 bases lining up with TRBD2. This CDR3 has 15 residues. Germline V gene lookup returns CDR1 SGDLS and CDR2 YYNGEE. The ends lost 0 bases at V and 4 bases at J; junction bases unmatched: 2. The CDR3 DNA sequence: TGTGCCAGCAGCGTAGCTAGCGGGAGTGCAGATACGCAGTATTTT. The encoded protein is CASSVASGSADTQYF.